The next 29 T cell receptor beta chains were all read from a single sample in a study of glioma-infiltrating T cells after dendritic cell vaccination. Indicated time point: after dendritic cell vaccination, including at tumor progression/relapse. Only in-frame clones appear in the TCRdb table, and some are missing; sequencing was by immunoSEQ multiplex PCR. The profile shows under 130,000 clones, 90% of them singletons. The sequences come from blood, collected after dendritic cell vaccination. All receptors come from a human donor with glioblastoma.

The chain combines TRBV7-2 with TRBJ1-3; D uncertain. The CDR3 has 15 residues. In germline, CDR1 is SGHTA, CDR2 FQGNSA. Deletions cut 1 base from V and 0 bases from J, with 7 bases between. The CDR3 nucleotides read TGTGCCAGCAGCTTAGGTCCCAACTCTGGAAACACCATATATTTT. Translated: CASSLGPNSGNTIYF.

V gene TRBV2 combines with J gene TRBJ1-1, with 10 bases lining up with TRBD1. V trimming: 6 bases; J trimming: 1 base; junction bases outside the gene matches: 5. The CDR3 totals 15 residues. Germline loops: CDR1 SNHLY, CDR2 FYNNEI. Here the CDR3 DNA reads TGTGCCAGCAGAAGCCGGGACAGGGGGAACACTGAAGCTTTCTTT. Protein: CASRSRDRGNTEAFF. Looking up the rest from reference TRBV2 and TRBJ1-1 gives the full variable domain: EPEVTQTPSHQVTQMGQEVILRCVPISNHLYFYWYRQILGQKVEFLVSFYNNEISEKSEIFDDQFSVERPDGSNFTLKIRSTKLEDSAMYFCASRSRDRGNTEAFFGQGTRLTVV.

Written as DNA, the CDR3 is TGTGCCAGCAAGGGACAGGGGACAGATACGCAGTATTTT. Amino acids: CASKGQGTDTQYF. The chain joins TRBV5-4 to TRBJ2-3, with 10 bases identical to TRBD1. Germline V gene lookup returns CDR1 SGHNT and CDR2 YYREEE (reference sequence). The CDR3 runs 13 residues. The junction had 1 base not matched to a gene; V was cut back by 6 bases and J by 3 bases.

This clone was seen only once. V is TRBV9 and J is TRBJ2-5, with D possibly being TRBD2 (6 bases). The V gene lost 0 bases and the J gene lost 2 bases, with 8 bases spanning the gap. There are 14 residues in the CDR3. CDR1 is SGDLS, CDR2 YYNGEE, per germline. The CDR3 region has the DNA TGTGCCAGCAGCGTAGCGGAGGGACAAGAGACCCAGTACTTC. Amino acid sequence: CASSVAEGQETQYF.

The chain employs TRBV6-6 and TRBJ1-1; a weak D match, TRBD1 (5 bases). Trimming took 7 bases from V and 6 from J, leaving 18 bases between them. Per the germline V gene, CDR1 is MNHNY and CDR2 is SVGAGI (reference sequence). The CDR3 length is 14 residues. The CDR3 DNA reads as TGTGCCAGCACCCCACCGGGGGGGGTCTCTGAAGCTTTCTTT. Translated: CASTPPGGVSEAFF.

The chain carries TRBV2 and TRBJ1-1, with D possibly matching TRBD1 (6 bases). The CDR3 runs 14 residues. Germline CDR1 SNHLY, CDR2 FYNNEI. The germline V and J ends were trimmed by 4 bases and 10 bases, with 19 bases remaining between them. CDR3 in DNA: TGTGCCAGCAGTGGTAGCTCCAGGGGCATTGGAGCTTTCTTT. Amino acids: CASSGSSRGIGAFF.

The rearrangement uses TRBV30 and TRBJ2-5; D ambiguous. There are 13 residues in the CDR3. The V end was cut by 0 bases, the J end by 7 bases, with 12 bases between. Germline CDR1 GTSNPN, CDR2 SVGIG (reference sequence). CDR3 nucleotides: TGTGCCTGGAGTGTGGGCCCTGCAGGGACCCAGTACTTC. This codes for CAWSVGPAGTQYF.

The chain employs TRBV5-1 and TRBJ2-7; 9 bases align to TRBD1. Per the germline V gene, CDR1 is SGHRS and CDR2 is YFSETQ. The V segment lost 7 bases and the J segment 2 bases; nucleotides outside the gene matches: 4. CDR3 length equals 13 residues. The CDR3 spells CASSTGGAYEQYF. As DNA, the CDR3 is TGCGCCAGCTCCACAGGGGGCGCCTACGAGCAGTACTTC.

In its sample, this clone was seen once. The rearrangement joins TRBV30 to TRBJ2-3; TRBD1 matches at 10 bases. CDR1 is GTSNPN and CDR2 is SVGIG in the germline V gene (reference sequence). Trimming took 4 bases from V and 3 from J; bases not matched to a gene: 10. The CDR3 consists of 16 residues. CDR3 protein: CAWIKRRQGATDTQYF. CDR3 sequence (DNA): TGTGCCTGGATTAAGCGGAGACAGGGGGCGACAGATACGCAGTATTTT.

V usage is TRBV6-1 and J usage is TRBJ1-3; unclear D gene. V dropped 7 bases and J dropped 4 bases, with 8 bases sitting between them. Germline V lookup: CDR1 MNHNS, CDR2 SASEGT. This CDR3 comprises 12 residues. DNA of the CDR3: TGTGCCAGCATCGATGCGGGAAACACCATATATTTT. It is translated as CASIDAGNTIYF.

This rearrangement joins TRBV6-5 to TRBJ2-3; 10 bases match TRBD2. The germline gives CDR1 MNHEY, CDR2 SVGAGI. The CDR3 runs 14 residues. J gave up 4 bases and V 7 bases, and 5 bases lay outside the gene matches. The CDR3 spells CASKTGTSADTQYF. The DNA of the CDR3 is TGTGCCAGCAAAACCGGGACTAGCGCAGATACGCAGTATTTT.

The chain is built from TRBV5-4 and TRBJ2-7; D may be TRBD2 (5 bases). Germline V gives CDR1 SGHNT, CDR2 YYREEE (reference sequence). The ends were cut back, 3 bases at V and 6 bases at J, with 13 bases in the middle. The CDR3 sequence is 13 residues long. The CDR3 region has the DNA TGTGCCAGCAGCTCCGAGGGCCCGGGCGAGCAGTACTTC. Residues: CASSSEGPGEQYF. Full variable domain (missing parts from reference TRBV5-4 and TRBJ2-7): ETGVTQSPTHLIKTRGQQVTLRCSSQSGHNTVSWYQQALGQGPQFIFQYYREEENGRGNFPPRFSGLQFPNYSSELNVNALELDDSALYLCASSSEGPGEQYFGPGTRLTVT.

The chain joins TRBV25-1 to TRBJ2-7, with 8 nucleotides matching TRBD1. Looked up from germline, CDR1 is MGHDK and CDR2 is SYGVNS. V lost 2 bases to trimming and J lost 5 bases; unmatched junction nucleotides: 8. The CDR3 extends over 15 amino acids. The CDR3 is CASSEQGQEDDEQYF. Written as DNA, the CDR3 is TGTGCCAGCAGTGAACAGGGACAGGAGGATGACGAGCAGTACTTC.

This clone appeared a few times. The chain employs TRBV30 and TRBJ1-1, with no clear D. Germline values: CDR1 GTSNPN, CDR2 SVGIG (reference sequence). Trimming left V 4 bases short and J 1 base short, with 10 bases between. The CDR3 runs 13 residues. The CDR3 sequence: CAWIGAANTEAFF. CDR3 DNA sequence: TGTGCCTGGATAGGAGCGGCGAACACTGAAGCTTTCTTT.

This chain links TRBV29-1 with TRBJ1-2; 7 bases are shared with TRBD1. This CDR3 has 12 amino acids. Germline V gene lookup returns CDR1 SQVTM and CDR2 ANQGSEA. V shed 6 bases and J 3 bases; nucleotides not matched to a gene: 4. The CDR3 region is CSVTDRDYGYTF. The CDR3 coding sequence is TGCAGCGTAACCGACAGGGACTATGGCTACACCTTC.

This clone has just one count. The rearrangement uses TRBV2 and TRBJ1-4, with unresolved D. CDR1 SNHLY and CDR2 FYNNEI come from the germline V gene. CDR3 length: 13 amino acids. V gave up 7 bases and J gave up 8 bases, with 14 bases separating them. The CDR3, as DNA: TGTGCCAGCAACCGAGGGATGGGGGAAAAACTGTTTTTT. Translated: CASNRGMGEKLFF.

The V call is TRBV6-5, the J call TRBJ1-1, with TRBD1 as a possible D gene (5 bases). There are 13 residues in the CDR3. The V and J ends lost 5 bases and 6 bases respectively, with 13 bases between them. Germline values: CDR1 MNHEY, CDR2 SVGAGI. CDR3 DNA sequence: TGTGCCAGCAGTCCCTTACAGGTAGCTGAAGCTTTCTTT. As protein: CASSPLQVAEAFF.

V usage is TRBV6-5 and J usage is TRBJ1-5; weak D call: TRBD1 (5 bases). The germline gives CDR1 MNHEY, CDR2 SVGAGI. The CDR3 covers 15 residues. V lost 0 bases and J 0 bases, leaving 6 bases between the germline ends. The CDR3 reads CASSYSRDSNQPQHF. The CDR3 DNA reads as TGTGCCAGCAGTTACTCCAGGGATAGCAATCAGCCCCAGCATTTT.

This clone has just one count. This specimen includes other DNA sequences encoding the same CDR3. The chain combines TRBV9 with TRBJ1-1, with no clear D. The CDR3 is 13 amino acids. V was trimmed by 1 base and J by 2 bases, leaving 6 bases between them. Germline V gene lookup returns CDR1 SGDLS and CDR2 YYNGEE. The CDR3 nucleotides are TGTGCCAGCAGCGTAAGCCCTAACACTGAAGCTTTCTTT. Residues: CASSVSPNTEAFF.

The rearrangement links TRBV30 to TRBJ1-2; TRBD1 might be the D (5 bases). Germline lookup yields CDR1 GTSNPN and CDR2 SVGIG (reference sequence). The ends were cut back, 3 bases at V and 2 bases at J, with 7 bases in the middle. CDR3 length equals 12 residues. The CDR3 sequence: CAWRGANYGYTF. In DNA form, the CDR3 reads TGTGCCTGGAGAGGGGCGAACTATGGCTACACCTTC.

The chain has TRBV6-1 and TRBJ2-1; D perhaps matches TRBD2 (7 bases). This CDR3 spans 16 amino acids. V gave up 1 base and J gave up 4 bases, with 14 bases separating them. Per germline, CDR1 MNHNS and CDR2 SASEGT. This CDR3 is CASSEEGGATYNEQFF. CDR3 DNA sequence: TGTGCCAGCAGTGAAGAAGGGGGGGCCACGTACAATGAGCAGTTCTTC.

V is TRBV30 and J is TRBJ1-4; 7 nucleotides line up with TRBD1. V was clipped by 5 bases and J by 4 bases; unmatched bases: 10. The CDR3 extends over 15 amino acids. Germline-derived CDR1 and CDR2 are GTSNPN and SVGIG (reference sequence). This CDR3 is CAWDDREGYNEKLFF. As DNA, the CDR3 is TGTGCCTGGGATGACAGGGAAGGCTATAATGAAAAACTGTTTTTT.

This chain uses TRBV6-1 with TRBJ2-3; 8 bases map to TRBD2. The germline V gene has CDR1 MNHNS and CDR2 SASEGT. V shed 8 bases and J 6 bases; nucleotides not matched to a gene: 10. The CDR3 spans 14 residues. The DNA for the CDR3 is TGTGCCAGCCCCCCAGCGGGGGTTGCTGATACGCAGTATTTT. Residues: CASPPAGVADTQYF.

The chain is built from TRBV25-1 and TRBJ1-2, with 9 bases aligning to TRBD1. The CDR3 loop spans 15 amino acids. Per germline, CDR1 MGHDK and CDR2 SYGVNS. V trimming: 9 bases; J trimming: 7 bases; junction bases outside the gene matches: 15. CDR3 DNA sequence: TGTGCCAGAAAACAGGGGGCGAAGGGTTACCGTGGCTACACCTTC. Amino acid sequence: CARKQGAKGYRGYTF.

The genes are TRBV11-1 and TRBJ2-5; maybe TRBD2 (5 bases). The CDR3 sequence is 14 residues long. In germline, CDR1 is SGHAT, CDR2 FQDESV (reference sequence). Between the trimmed V and J ends, which lost 0 bases and 5 bases, there was a span of 10 bases. In DNA form, the CDR3 reads TGTGCCAGCAGCTTAGCGAGGGTGGAGGAGACCCAGTACTTC. Translating it yields CASSLARVEETQYF.

V usage is TRBV2 and J usage is TRBJ1-1; 8 bases line up with TRBD1. The CDR3 sequence is 15 residues long. The V gene's germline CDR1 is SNHLY and CDR2 FYNNEI. V was clipped by 6 bases and J by 3 bases; unmatched bases: 9. The CDR3 sequence: CASSRAGGFDTEAFF. The DNA for the CDR3 is TGTGCCAGCAGCCGGGCAGGGGGCTTTGACACTGAAGCTTTCTTT.

This rearrangement joins TRBV7-2 to TRBJ2-3; 8 bases are shared with TRBD2. J lost 4 bases, V lost 3 bases, and 9 bases had no gene match. The germline V gene encodes CDR1 SGHTA and CDR2 FQGNSA. This CDR3 has 16 amino acids. CDR3 loop: CASSLRAGGGSDTQYF. As DNA, the CDR3 is TGTGCCAGCAGCTTGAGGGCGGGGGGTGGATCAGATACGCAGTATTTT.

This clone came up once. Additional DNA sequences in this sample encode the identical CDR3. The V call is TRBV29-1, the J call TRBJ1-6; a weak D match, TRBD1 (5 bases). CDR1 is SQVTM, CDR2 ANQGSEA, per germline. CDR3 length: 14 amino acids. With 5 bases removed from V and 6 bases from J, the gap between germline ends came to 14 bases. DNA for the CDR3: TGCAGCGTTTCGGAAGGGGCTGGTAATTCACCCCTCCACTTT. It codes for CSVSEGAGNSPLHF.

The chain has TRBV7-9 and TRBJ2-5; the D gene is possibly TRBD2 (6 bases). Trimming stripped 3 bases from V and 4 bases from J, with 18 bases between. Germline V gives CDR1 SEHNR, CDR2 FQNEAQ (reference sequence). The CDR3 runs 16 residues. The CDR3 sequence: CASSLVSGRSGETQYF. CDR3 nucleotides: TGTGCCAGCAGCTTGGTGTCCGGGAGATCGGGAGAGACCCAGTACTTC.